This TCR beta chain was captured by sequencing in a study of T-cell memory formation after mild COVID-19. Study outcomes and limitations: Among contracting clones, CD4+ were mainly CM/EM and CD8+ enriched in EMRA. Day 37-peaking second-wave clones had unconfirmed SARS-CoV-2 specificity.

Germline loops: CDR1 SGHRS, CDR2 YFSETQ. CDR3 length: 17 residues. V lost 0 bases, J lost 1 base, and 8 bases stayed unmatched. 5'RACE with constant-segment primers yielded barcoded, UMI-tagged TCR alpha and TCR beta cDNA libraries. Via MiXCR, TCRdb re-called the 5' RACE reads, giving one row per CDR3 protein. The sample has some 150,000 distinct CDR3 sequences, roughly a fifth seen once. To note about this clonotype: Its antigen is not known.

The sample consisted of PBMCs or a T cell subset sorted from them (not recorded which). The TCR was taken from an adult woman who had mild COVID-19 (a few samples of this study predate the infection). Cell type and time point are not known. The chain is built from TRBV5-1 and TRBJ1-1, with 8 bases aligning to TRBD1. The CDR3 protein is CASSLVGPGQGNTEAFF. CDR3 in DNA: TGCGCCAGCAGCTTGGTAGGCCCCGGACAGGGGAACACTGAAGCTTTCTTT.